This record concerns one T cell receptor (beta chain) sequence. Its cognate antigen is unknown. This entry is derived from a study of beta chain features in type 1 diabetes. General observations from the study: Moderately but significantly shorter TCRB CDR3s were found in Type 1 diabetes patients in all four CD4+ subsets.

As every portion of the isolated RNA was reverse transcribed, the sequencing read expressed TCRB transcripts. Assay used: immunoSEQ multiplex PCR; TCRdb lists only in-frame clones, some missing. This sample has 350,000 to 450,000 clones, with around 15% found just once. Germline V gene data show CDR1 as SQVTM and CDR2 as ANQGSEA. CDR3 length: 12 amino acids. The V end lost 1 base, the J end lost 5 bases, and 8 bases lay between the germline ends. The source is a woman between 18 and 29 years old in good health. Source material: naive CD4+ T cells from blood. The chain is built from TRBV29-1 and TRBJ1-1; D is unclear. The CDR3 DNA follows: TGCAGCGTTGAAGCAGAGGTAACTGAAGCTTTCTTT. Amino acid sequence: CSVEAEVTEAFF.